This TCR beta chain is drawn from a study of T cell repertoires in ileal Crohn's disease. Study-level results: Clonal expansions were more frequent in active smokers than non-smokers at surgery. All patients with clonality above 26.8% had endoscopic recurrence.

This clone was detected only once. The antigen remains unidentified. The CDR3 spans 13 residues. V was pared by 3 bases and J by 8 bases, with 13 bases between. Germline CDR1 and CDR2: MGHRA and YSYEKL. The assay was immunoSEQ multiplex PCR, and TCRdb's table has in-frame clones only and misses some. In the table there are around 7,500 clones, under 75% of which are singletons. The sample consisted of ileal tissue. This receptor was identified in an adult with Crohn's disease. The chain joins TRBV4-1 to TRBJ1-1; TRBD1 might be the D (5 bases). CDR3 in amino acids: CASSQFGALEAFF. Here the CDR3 DNA reads TGCGCCAGCAGCCAGTTTGGGGCACTAGAAGCTTTCTTT.